The subject of this entry is one TCR beta chain. What this receptor recognizes is not known. Base quality data are lacking; no much larger clone is found one base away. These data are taken from a study of cytomegalovirus exposure and HLA in healthy donors (dated by TCRdb to 2016 to 2017). At the level of the whole study: An earlier analysis of more than 550 of the donors reported about 260 Gb of sequence data and 95 million to 120 million unique TCR beta sequences obtained from around 180 million T cells. Approximately 330 gigabases of sequencing data and around 85 million unique TCR sequences made up an early release that covered about 640 HLA-typed donors. The genetic ancestry cluster associated with self-reported Caucasian donors included over 65% of the approximately 430 genotyped donors. The aim of the study was to test whether cataloging public T cell receptors could identify signatures of past pathogen exposure. Using immunosequencing, the study profiled T cell repertoires from around 670 subjects and related those repertoires to cytomegalovirus serostatus. In addition to the first cohort of 500 to 850 subjects, a separate validation cohort of approximately 110 different subjects was used. To predict cytomegalovirus infection status, the study combined high-throughput TCR immunosequencing, statistical association of individual TCRs with disease status, and machine learning. To study patterns of TCR occurrence, a later analysis re-analyzed previously published TCR beta repertoires from hundreds of donors and added high-resolution HLA genotyping. Rather than drawing on any new phenotypic data, the later analysis identified candidate immune exposures from TCR beta sequences and the way those sequences occurred across donors. An earlier analysis of approximately 580 of the donors used high-throughput TCR beta sequencing to judge whether each TCR beta V gene segment behaved as functional or pseudogenic. Donor age, sex, ethnicity and CMV serostatus were compiled together with the repertoire data. Genome-wide SNP genotypes for about 65% of the 666 donors were used in a later genetic analysis, which treated that subset as a discovery cohort. All discovery cohort repertoires had been generated using a single sequencing platform. Both class I and class II loci were covered by HLA typing, at four-digit resolution. Typing coverage differed by locus: A, B, C, DRB1 and DQB1 were typed in roughly 629-630 donors, DQA1 in about 500, DPA1 in some 570, and DPB1 in roughly 450. Four or five DR-DQ haplotypes were treated as single units for association and clustering because of strong linkage in the cohort. Among roughly 400 genotyped donors of the cohort, an average of about 240,000 unique TCR beta nucleotide sequences was sequenced per donor, of which about 18% were non-productive. Paper-wide results and their limitations: It was suggested by the authors that the approach could potentially be generalized to other disease states and immunological phenotypes. An earlier analysis of approximately 590 of the donors showed that most TCR beta V segments appeared in productive rearrangements either about 87% or about 30% of the time, which broadly matched IMGT annotations. Fewer than 20 rarely observed V segments, including chromosome 9 orphons, were excluded from the earlier analysis of some 590 of the donors because counts were too low. CMV serostatus was the only immune exposure information available for the cohort. When HLA alleles, especially DR and DQ, strongly co-occurred, attributing TCR associations to individual alleles was difficult. The study listed approximately 150 TCR beta chains as associated with cytomegalovirus. In a later analysis, HLA-associated TCR beta chains showed more clonal expansion and lower generation probabilities than non-associated chains that were equally common. The sequencing pipeline was judged likely to have produced a cluster of highly shared sequence variants as a technical artifact. In a later analysis, several top co-occurrence clusters were reported to appear linked to parvovirus B19, influenza, CMV and Epstein-Barr virus. A further reported finding was that TCR beta sequences accurately predicted the HLA-A and HLA-B alleles for most subjects in the first cohort. While some public TCRs were present in many individuals, most TCR sequences turned up only very rarely across donors. V-gene and J-gene trimming of TCR beta chains was associated with a missense DCLRE1C variant in a later genetic analysis, and the association was replicated in an independent cohort. This cohort had only TCR beta chains sequenced, and the lack of alpha or paired-chain data limited which features could be detected. A few of the identified cytomegalovirus-associated TCR beta chains were confirmed in vitro to be specific for cytomegalovirus antigens. Because some donors lacked HLA typing at each locus, the association tests relied only on the typed subset. Compared with the roughly 700-donor mean, donors in an Asian-associated ancestry cluster had fewer N-insertions in productive TCRs, according to a later genetic analysis. Most CMV-associated TCR beta chains appeared to be HLA-restricted in a later analysis, and the HLA associations seemed to be driven largely by CMV exposure. In a later analysis, TCR association rates were found to vary across HLA loci, with the most associated TCRs seen for DRB1 alleles and the fewest for HLA-C alleles. A later analysis associated approximately 17,000 TCR beta sequences with specific HLA alleles at a false discovery rate of 0.05. Some IMGT-functional V segments, including TRBV6-2 and TRBV6-3, could not be told apart with the 87-base-pair reads, so those segments were excluded. The classifier was reported to diagnose cytomegalovirus status with high specificity and sensitivity in both the original and validation cohorts. Correlated functional status among segregating V segments might reflect linkage disequilibrium, but an unknown experimental factor could not be ruled out. Roughly uniform sequencing depth across donors was assumed in presence/absence analyses, although this assumption may not hold.

In total, more than 500 healthy bone marrow donors made up the cohort. Cohort members were all nominally healthy when sampled, although unrecorded immune exposures were likely present. The donor tested CMV seropositive and was one of the 289 seropositive cohort members. A peripheral blood sample was provided by each donor, and peripheral blood mononuclear cells were used for TCR beta sequencing. The Qiagen DNeasy Blood Extraction Kit was used to extract genomic DNA from the blood cell samples. Libraries were prepared through the immunoSEQ multiplex PCR assay. The multiplex PCR relied on a mix of 60 forward primers for TCR Vbeta segments and 13 reverse primers for TCR Jbeta segments. A multiplex PCR assay on genomic DNA amplified the CDR3 region of rearranged TCR beta genes. The amplified TCR beta libraries were sequenced on the Illumina HiSeq System as 87-base-pair reads. On the study's bioinformatics: In a later analysis, some 80 million unique TCR beta chains were counted across the roughly 670 repertoires, and approximately 11 million of these chains were shared by at least two donors. Raw reads were error-corrected and collapsed into unique sequences by a nearest-neighbor algorithm in which closely related sequences were merged to remove PCR and sequencing errors. V, D and J gene segments were assigned by aligning CDR3 sequences to IMGT reference sequences. For a sequence to be retained, at least a six-nucleotide match to both a V gene segment and a J gene segment was required. Rearrangements were called productive when the CDR3 lacked stop codons and stayed in frame with V and J; all others were non-productive. CDR3 was defined by IMGT convention, running from the second conserved V-encoded cysteine to the conserved J-encoded phenylalanine. Sequences without an unambiguous match to a single V gene segment were excluded from the earlier analysis of 500 to 700 of the donors. An earlier analysis of several hundred of the donors classified V segments as functional when productive rearrangements were above 56.7% and as segregating when the standard deviation between donors was above 5%. A statistical classification framework was developed to diagnose cytomegalovirus status using the catalog of TCR beta chain sequences. V and J gene assignment, in a later analysis, came from comparing TCR nucleotide sequences with IMGT/GENE-DB human TR gene sequences. In a later analysis, CDR3 sequences and most-parsimonious VDJ recombination scenarios were assigned using the TCRdist pipeline. A later analysis defined each TCR beta chain by its CDR3 amino acid sequence plus V-gene family, and excluded reads lacking a unique V-gene family. As a way to deal with suspected cross-contamination and a sequencing artifact, a later analysis dropped under 600 nucleotide sequences that were highly shared and had low generation probability. In a later analysis, a clonal expansion index was calculated for each public chain from normalized within-repertoire ranks of inferred template counts. In a later analysis, generation probabilities were computed using a VDJ recombination model fitted to out-of-frame rearrangements, and the results were checked against IGoR. In a later analysis, TCR-TCR, TCR-HLA and TCR-CMV co-occurrence was scored with hypergeometric tests, and a repertoire-size bias correction was applied to TCR pairs. A later analysis estimated false discovery rates by permuting HLA or CMV assignments 20 times. In a later analysis, co-occurring TCRs were grouped using DBSCAN, with TCRdist sequence similarity added in when clustering inside HLA-allele-positive subsets. For co-occurrence clustering, repertoires with fewer than 30,000 or more than 120,000 public chains were excluded, along with five repertoires with anomalous nucleotide sharing. In its TCRdb copy, this immuneACCESS table keeps in-frame sequences only and misses some clones. Where compared with another copy, unresolved V genes explain less than half of these, and the others have no known cause. V and J calls and clone size come straight from that table; D and trimming were deduced from the DNA. This sample has more than 110,000 clones in its table, and about 73% of those were observed once. Together, the top ten hold about 2.2% of the sample.

V is clipped by 4 bases and J by 6 bases, and the sequence between their germline boundaries is 13 bases long. From the germline V gene (reference sequence), CDR1 is SGHNT and CDR2 is YYREEE. CDR3 length: 14 amino acids, cysteine to phenylalanine. Of the read, only the CDR3 DNA is kept; its 42 bases are in frame from base 1. In this chain, TRBV5-4 is recombined with TRBJ2-2; TRBD2 might be the D gene, on 6 matching bases. This clonotype was obtained from a woman aged 60 to 75 in good health and CMV-seropositive. The sequenced sample was PBMCs. The DNA reads TGTGCCAGCAGCCCCCCGTCGGGGGCCGGGGAGCTGTTTTTT. Translated, this gives CASSPPSGAGELFF.